The clone carrying this T cell receptor (beta chain) was found once. The sample originates from a study of OX40 agonist ivuxolimab in advanced cancers. Data came from immunoSEQ multiplex PCR; TCRdb stores just in-frame clones and leaves some out. The repertoire has around 92,000 clones, roughly 95% of them found once; the top ten carry more than 0.15%. Here the sequenced sample was CD4+ or CD8+ T cells sorted from blood, taken in a trial of the OX40 agonist ivuxolimab. This sequence was found in an adult with an advanced solid tumor such as melanoma, head and neck, liver or kidney cancer.

Here the CDR3 DNA reads TGTGCTAGTGGTTTGTCCGCCGGGACTAGCGTCGTGAGCACAGATACGCAGTATTTT. Amino acid sequence: CASGLSAGTSVVSTDTQYF. This rearrangement joins TRBV12-5 to TRBJ2-3; 10 nucleotides match TRBD2. The CDR3 totals 19 residues. Trimming at V came to 2 bases and at J to 0 bases, leaving 11 bases not matched to a gene. The germline gives CDR1 LGHNT, CDR2 FRNRAP. Looking up the rest from reference TRBV12-5 and TRBJ2-3 gives the full variable domain: DARVTQTPRHKVTEMGQEVTMRCQPILGHNTVFWYRQTMMQGLELLAYFRNRAPLDDSGMPKDRFSAEMPDATLATLKIQPSEPRDSAVYFCASGLSAGTSVVSTDTQYFGPGTRLTVL.